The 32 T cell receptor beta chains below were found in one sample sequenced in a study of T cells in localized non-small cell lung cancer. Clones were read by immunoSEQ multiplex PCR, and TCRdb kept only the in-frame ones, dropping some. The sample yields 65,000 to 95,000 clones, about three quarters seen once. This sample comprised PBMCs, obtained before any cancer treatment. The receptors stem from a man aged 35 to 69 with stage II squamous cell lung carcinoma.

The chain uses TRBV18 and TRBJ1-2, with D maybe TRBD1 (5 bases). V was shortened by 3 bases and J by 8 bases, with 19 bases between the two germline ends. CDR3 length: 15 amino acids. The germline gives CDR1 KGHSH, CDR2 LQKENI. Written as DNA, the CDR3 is TGTGCCAGCTCACCCACAGGTGACAAGGGCTACGGCTACACCTTC. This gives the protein CASSPTGDKGYGYTF.

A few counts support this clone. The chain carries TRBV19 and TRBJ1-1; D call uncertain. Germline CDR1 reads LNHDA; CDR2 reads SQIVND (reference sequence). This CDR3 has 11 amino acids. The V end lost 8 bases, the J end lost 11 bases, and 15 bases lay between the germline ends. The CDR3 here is CASSYSSEAFF. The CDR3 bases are TGTGCCAGTTCCTACTCTTCGGAGGCTTTCTTT.

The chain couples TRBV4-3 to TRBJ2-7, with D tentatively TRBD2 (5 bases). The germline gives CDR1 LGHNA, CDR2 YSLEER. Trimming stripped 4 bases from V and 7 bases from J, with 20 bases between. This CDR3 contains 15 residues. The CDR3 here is CASSLSREYSGEQYF. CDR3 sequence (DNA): TGCGCCAGCAGCCTCTCAAGGGAGTATTCCGGGGAGCAGTACTTC.

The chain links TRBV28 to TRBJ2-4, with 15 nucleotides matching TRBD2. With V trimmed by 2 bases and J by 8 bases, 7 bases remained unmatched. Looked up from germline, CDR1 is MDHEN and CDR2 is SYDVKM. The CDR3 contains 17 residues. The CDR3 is CASSLAGLAGGRDIQYF. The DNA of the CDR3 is TGTGCCAGCAGTTTAGCGGGACTAGCGGGAGGTCGAGACATTCAGTACTTC.

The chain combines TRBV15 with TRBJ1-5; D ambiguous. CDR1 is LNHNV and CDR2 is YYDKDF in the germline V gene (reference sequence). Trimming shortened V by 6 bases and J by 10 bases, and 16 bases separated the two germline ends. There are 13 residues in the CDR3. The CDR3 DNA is TGTGCCACCAGTCAGGCCCCCGTAGATCCCCAGCATTTT. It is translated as CATSQAPVDPQHF.

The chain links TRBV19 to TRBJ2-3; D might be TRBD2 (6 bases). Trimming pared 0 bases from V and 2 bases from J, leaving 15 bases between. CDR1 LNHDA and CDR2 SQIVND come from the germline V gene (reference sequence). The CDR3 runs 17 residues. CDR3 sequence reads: CASSIDGAGSPTDTQYF. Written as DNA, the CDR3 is TGTGCCAGTAGTATAGACGGCGCGGGGTCGCCCACAGATACGCAGTATTTT.

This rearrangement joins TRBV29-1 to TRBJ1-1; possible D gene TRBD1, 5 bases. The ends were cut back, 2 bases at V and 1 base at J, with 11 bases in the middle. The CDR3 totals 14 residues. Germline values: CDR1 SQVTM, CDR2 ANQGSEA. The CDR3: CSVEFRGGNTEAFF. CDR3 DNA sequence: TGCAGCGTTGAATTCCGGGGGGGGAACACTGAAGCTTTCTTT.

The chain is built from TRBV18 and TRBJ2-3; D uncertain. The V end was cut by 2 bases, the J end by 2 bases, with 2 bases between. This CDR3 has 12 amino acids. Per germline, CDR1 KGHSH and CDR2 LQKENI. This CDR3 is CASSPSTDTQYF. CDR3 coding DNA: TGTGCCAGCTCACCATCCACAGATACGCAGTATTTT.

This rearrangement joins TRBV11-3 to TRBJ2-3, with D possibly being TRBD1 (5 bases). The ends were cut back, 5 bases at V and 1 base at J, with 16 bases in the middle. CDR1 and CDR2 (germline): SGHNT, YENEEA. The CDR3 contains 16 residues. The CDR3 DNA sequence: TGTGCCAGCAGCGCTCTCTGGGGCCGCGGCACAGATACGCAGTATTTT. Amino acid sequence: CASSALWGRGTDTQYF. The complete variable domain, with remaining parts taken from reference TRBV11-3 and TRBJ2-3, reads EAGVVQSPRYKIIEKKQPVAFWCNPISGHNTLYWYLQNLGQGPELLIRYENEEAVDDSQLPKDRFSAERLKGVDSTLKIQPAELGDSAVYLCASSALWGRGTDTQYFGPGTRLTVL.

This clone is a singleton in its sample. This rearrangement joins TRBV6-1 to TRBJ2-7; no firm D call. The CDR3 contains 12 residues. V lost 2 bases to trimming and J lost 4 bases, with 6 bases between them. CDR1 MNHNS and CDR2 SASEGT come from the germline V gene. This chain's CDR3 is CASSETDYEQYF. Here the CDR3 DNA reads TGTGCCAGCAGTGAAACGGATTACGAGCAGTACTTC.

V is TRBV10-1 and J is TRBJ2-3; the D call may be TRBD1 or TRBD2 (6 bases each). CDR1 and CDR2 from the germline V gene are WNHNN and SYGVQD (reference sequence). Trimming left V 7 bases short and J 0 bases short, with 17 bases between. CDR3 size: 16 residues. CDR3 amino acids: CASTTNRRGSTDTQYF. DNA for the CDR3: TGCGCCAGCACCACGAACCGGAGGGGGAGCACAGATACGCAGTATTTT.

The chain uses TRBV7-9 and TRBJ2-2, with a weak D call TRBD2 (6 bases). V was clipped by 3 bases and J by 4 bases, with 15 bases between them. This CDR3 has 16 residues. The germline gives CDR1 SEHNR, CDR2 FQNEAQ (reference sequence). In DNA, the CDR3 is TGTGCCAGCAGCTTCCTCGGCAGGGAGGTCACCGGGGAGCTGTTTTTT. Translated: CASSFLGREVTGELFF.

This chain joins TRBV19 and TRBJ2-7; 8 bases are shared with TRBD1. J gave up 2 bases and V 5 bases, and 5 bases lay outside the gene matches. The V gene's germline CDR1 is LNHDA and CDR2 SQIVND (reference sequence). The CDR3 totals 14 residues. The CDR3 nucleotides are TGTGCCAGTAGTTTGACAGGGGCAACCTACGAGCAGTACTTC. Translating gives CASSLTGATYEQYF.

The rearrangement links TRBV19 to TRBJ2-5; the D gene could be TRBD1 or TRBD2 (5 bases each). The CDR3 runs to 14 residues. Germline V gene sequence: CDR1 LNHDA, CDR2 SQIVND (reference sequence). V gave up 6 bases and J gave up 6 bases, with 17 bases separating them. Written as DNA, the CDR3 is TGTGCCAGTAGCCTCGGGACCCGAGGAAAGACCCAGTACTTC. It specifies CASSLGTRGKTQYF. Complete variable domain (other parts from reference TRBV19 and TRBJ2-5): DGGITQSPKYLFRKEGQNVTLSCEQNLNHDAMYWYRQDPGQGLRLIYYSQIVNDFQKGDIAEGYSVSREKKESFPLTVTSAQKNPTAFYLCASSLGTRGKTQYFGPGTRLLVL.

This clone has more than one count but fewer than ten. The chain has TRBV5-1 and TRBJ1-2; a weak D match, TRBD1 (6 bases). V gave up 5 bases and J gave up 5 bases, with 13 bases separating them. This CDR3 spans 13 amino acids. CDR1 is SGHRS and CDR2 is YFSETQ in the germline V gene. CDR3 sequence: CASSSDSVYGYTF. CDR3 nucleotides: TGCGCCAGCAGTTCGGACAGCGTGTATGGCTACACCTTC.

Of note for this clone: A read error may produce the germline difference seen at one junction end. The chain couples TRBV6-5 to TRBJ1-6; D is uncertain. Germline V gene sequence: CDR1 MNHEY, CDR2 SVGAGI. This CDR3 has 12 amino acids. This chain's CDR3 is CAISDGDMTLHF. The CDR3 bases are TGTGCCATCAGTGACGGGGATATGACCCTCCACTTT.

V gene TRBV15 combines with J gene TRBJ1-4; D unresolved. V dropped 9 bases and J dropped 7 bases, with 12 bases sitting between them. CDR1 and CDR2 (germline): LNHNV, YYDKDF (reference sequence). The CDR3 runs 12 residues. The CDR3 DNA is TGTGCCACGAGAGGAAATGGTGAAAAACTGTTTTTT. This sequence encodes CATRGNGEKLFF.

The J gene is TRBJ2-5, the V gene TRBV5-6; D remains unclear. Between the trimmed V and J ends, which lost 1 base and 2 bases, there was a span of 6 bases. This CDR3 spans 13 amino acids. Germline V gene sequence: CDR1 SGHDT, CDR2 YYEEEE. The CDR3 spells CASSLRQQETQYF. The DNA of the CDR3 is TGTGCCAGCAGCTTGCGTCAGCAAGAGACCCAGTACTTC.

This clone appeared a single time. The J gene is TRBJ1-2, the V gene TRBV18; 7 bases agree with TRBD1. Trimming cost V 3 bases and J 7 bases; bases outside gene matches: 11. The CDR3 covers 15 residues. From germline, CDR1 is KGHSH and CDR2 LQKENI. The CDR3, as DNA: TGTGCCAGCTCACCGGGACAGTCACCGGGACGTGGCTACACCTTC. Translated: CASSPGQSPGRGYTF.

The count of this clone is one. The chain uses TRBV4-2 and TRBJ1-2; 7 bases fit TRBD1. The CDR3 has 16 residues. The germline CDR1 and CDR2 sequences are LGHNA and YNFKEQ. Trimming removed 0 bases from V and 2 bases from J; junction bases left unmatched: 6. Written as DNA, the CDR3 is TGTGCCAGCAGCCAAGATGGGCAGGGGGAAAACTATGGCTACACCTTC. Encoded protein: CASSQDGQGENYGYTF.

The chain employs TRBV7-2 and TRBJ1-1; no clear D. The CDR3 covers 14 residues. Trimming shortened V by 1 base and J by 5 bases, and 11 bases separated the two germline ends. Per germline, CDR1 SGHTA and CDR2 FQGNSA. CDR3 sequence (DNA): TGTGCCAGCAGCTTAGTAGGAAAGGGAACTGAAGCTTTCTTT. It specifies CASSLVGKGTEAFF.

CDR3 DNA: TGTGCCAGCTCACAGACCCTCCAGGGACCTGAAGCTTTCTTT. Residues: CASSQTLQGPEAFF. The V call is TRBV18, the J call TRBJ1-1; D might be TRBD1 (5 bases). CDR1 and CDR2 from the germline V gene are KGHSH and LQKENI. The V end lost 4 bases, the J end lost 6 bases, and 15 bases lay between the germline ends. CDR3 size: 14 residues. Combining the CDR3 with reference TRBV18 and TRBJ1-1 gives the whole variable domain NAGVMQNPRHLVRRRGQEARLRCSPMKGHSHVYWYRQLPEEGLKFMVYLQKENIIDESGMPKERFSAEFPKEGPSILRIQQVVRGDSAAYFCASSQTLQGPEAFFGQGTRLTVV.

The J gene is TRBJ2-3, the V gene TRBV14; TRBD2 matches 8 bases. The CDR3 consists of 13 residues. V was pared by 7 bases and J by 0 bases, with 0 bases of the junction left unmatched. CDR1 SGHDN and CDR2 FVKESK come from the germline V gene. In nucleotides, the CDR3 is TGTGCCAGCAAGCGGGGGAGCACAGATACGCAGTATTTT. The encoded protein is CASKRGSTDTQYF.

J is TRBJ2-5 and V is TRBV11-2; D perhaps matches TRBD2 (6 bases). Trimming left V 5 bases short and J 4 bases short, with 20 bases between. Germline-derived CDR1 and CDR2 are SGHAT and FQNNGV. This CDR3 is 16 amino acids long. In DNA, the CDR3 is TGTGCCAGCAGCCCCGGAATAGCGGAGGACTTAGAGACCCAGTACTTC. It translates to CASSPGIAEDLETQYF.

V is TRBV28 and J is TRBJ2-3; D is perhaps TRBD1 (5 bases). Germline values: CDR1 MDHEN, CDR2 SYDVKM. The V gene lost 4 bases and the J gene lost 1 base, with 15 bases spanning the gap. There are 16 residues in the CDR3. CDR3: CASSSPFQTGTDTQYF. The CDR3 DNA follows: TGTGCCAGCAGTTCCCCATTTCAGACAGGCACAGATACGCAGTATTTT.

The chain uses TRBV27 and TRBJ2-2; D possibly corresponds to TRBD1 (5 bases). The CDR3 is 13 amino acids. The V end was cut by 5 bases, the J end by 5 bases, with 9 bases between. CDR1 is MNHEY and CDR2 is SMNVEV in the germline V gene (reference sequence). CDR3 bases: TGTGCCAGCAGTCCAGGGTGGACCGGGGAGCTGTTTTTT. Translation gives CASSPGWTGELFF.

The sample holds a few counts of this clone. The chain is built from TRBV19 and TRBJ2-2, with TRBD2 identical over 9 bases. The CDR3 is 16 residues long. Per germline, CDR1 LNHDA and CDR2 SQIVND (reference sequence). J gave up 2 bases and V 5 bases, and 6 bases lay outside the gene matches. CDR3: CASSEAGGLNTGELFF. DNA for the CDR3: TGTGCCAGTAGTGAAGCGGGGGGCCTTAACACCGGGGAGCTGTTTTTT.

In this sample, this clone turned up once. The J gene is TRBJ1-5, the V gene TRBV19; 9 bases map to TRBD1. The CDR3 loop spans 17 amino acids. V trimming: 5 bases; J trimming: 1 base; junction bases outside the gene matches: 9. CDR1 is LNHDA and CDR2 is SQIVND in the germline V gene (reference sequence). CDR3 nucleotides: TGTGCCAGTAGTCCTAGAGGGACAGGGTCGAGCAATCAGCCCCAGCATTTT. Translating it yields CASSPRGTGSSNQPQHF.

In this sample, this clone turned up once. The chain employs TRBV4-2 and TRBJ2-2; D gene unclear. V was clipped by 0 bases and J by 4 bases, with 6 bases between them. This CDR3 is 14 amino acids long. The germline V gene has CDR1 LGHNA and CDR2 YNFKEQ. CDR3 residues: CASSQDPGTGELFF. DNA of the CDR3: TGTGCCAGCAGCCAAGATCCCGGCACCGGGGAGCTGTTTTTT.

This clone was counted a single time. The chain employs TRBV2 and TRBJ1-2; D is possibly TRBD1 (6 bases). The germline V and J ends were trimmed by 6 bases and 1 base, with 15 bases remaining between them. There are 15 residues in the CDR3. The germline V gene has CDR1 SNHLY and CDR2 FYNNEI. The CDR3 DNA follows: TGTGCCAGCAGCCCTAGAAGGGACAATAACTATGGCTACACCTTC. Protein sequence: CASSPRRDNNYGYTF.

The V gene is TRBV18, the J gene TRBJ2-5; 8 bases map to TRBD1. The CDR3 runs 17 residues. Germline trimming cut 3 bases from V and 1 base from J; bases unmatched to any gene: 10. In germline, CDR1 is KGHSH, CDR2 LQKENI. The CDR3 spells CASSPLPGTGAQETQYF. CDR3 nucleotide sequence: TGTGCCAGCTCACCTCTACCGGGGACAGGAGCCCAAGAGACCCAGTACTTC.

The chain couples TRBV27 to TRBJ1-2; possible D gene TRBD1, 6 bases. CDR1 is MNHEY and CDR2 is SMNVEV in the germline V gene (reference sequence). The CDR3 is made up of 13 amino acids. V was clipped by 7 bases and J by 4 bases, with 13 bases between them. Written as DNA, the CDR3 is TGTGCCAGCACGAGGGGGACGGGCTATGGCTACACCTTC. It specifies CASTRGTGYGYTF.